The source of this T cell receptor beta chain is a study of early T cells in non-severe SARS-CoV-2 infection (dated by TCRdb to the early 2020s). Broadly, across the study: Because TCR sequencing was done on bulk RNA from unsorted whole blood, the alpha and beta chains could not be paired.

The CDR3 runs 16 residues from the cysteine to the phenylalanine. Here the CDR3 DNA is all that survives: 48 bases in frame from base 1. CDR1 and CDR2 (SGHAT, FQNNGV) derive from the germline V gene. Trimming costs V 0 bases and J 4 bases, and their ends lie 15 bases apart. Overall study outcomes, separate from this receptor: VDJdb matching was skewed toward anti-spike CD8 responses and likely underestimated virus-specific expansions by missing private and CD4 specificities.

This was a case-control study nested in a cohort of healthcare workers in London, UK, who had nasopharyngeal swab PCR tests and blood samples taken every week. Healthcare workers were recruited during the week of the UK lockdown, between 23 and 31 March 2020, and followed weekly for up to roughly 16 weeks. This clonotype was counted a few times. The clone's antigen remains unknown. Per-base qualities were not stored, and no clone one base away is much larger. Receptors were amplified or captured by 5' RACE. TCRdb lists the instrument as NextSeq 500. In the TCR library protocol, unique molecular identifiers were attached to individual cDNA molecules to correct for PCR bias and sequencing error. Both TCR alpha and beta chains were sequenced, and tight co-correlation was observed between alpha and beta sequence abundances in each sample. As for the authors' bioinformatics: Decombinator V4 was used to perform V gene, J gene and CDR3 annotation of TCR sequences. Expanded TCRs were defined as changing significantly between any two time points under a Poisson model with p below 0.0001. TCR abundances were normalised to the total number of TCRs sequenced in each sample and reported as counts per million. MAIT TCRs were defined by TRAV1-2 paired with TRAJ12, TRAJ20 or TRAJ33, and iNKT TCRs by TRAV10 paired with TRAJ18. VDJdb, accessed 1 November 2021, was searched for CMV, EBV and SARS-CoV-2 annotated TCRs, with TCRs annotated for multiple antigens excluded. Starting from the raw public reads, TCRdb applied fastp trimming at Q25, assembled clones with MiXCR and retained in-frame beta chains. Under each unique CDR3 protein, matching rows form one entry showing the most common genes and DNA. What appears here as the V and J calls and clone size reflects TCRdb's work, not the paper's. Recorded for this sample are 95,000 to 120,000 distinct CDR3 sequences; 12% of them occurred a single time. The ten largest make up 3% to 3.5% of the sample.

This clonotype originated in an adult who was a healthcare worker with PCR-confirmed SARS-CoV-2 infection or an uninfected control (not recorded which). The sequence links TRBV11-2 to TRBJ1-1, with TRBD1 tentatively as D gene (5 bases match). The sequenced material came from whole blood. The CDR3 region has the sequence CASSLDPGSGSTEAFF. The sequence in DNA is TGTGCCAGCAGCTTAGATCCCGGGTCAGGGAGCACTGAAGCTTTCTTT. Supplemented by the reference TRBV11-2 and TRBJ1-1 proteins around the CDR3, the complete variable domain is EAGVAQSPRYKIIEKRQSVAFWCNPISGHATLYWYQQILGQGPKLLIQFQNNGVVDDSQLPKDRFSAERLKGVDSTLKIQPAKLEDSAVYLCASSLDPGSGSTEAFFGQGTRLTVV.